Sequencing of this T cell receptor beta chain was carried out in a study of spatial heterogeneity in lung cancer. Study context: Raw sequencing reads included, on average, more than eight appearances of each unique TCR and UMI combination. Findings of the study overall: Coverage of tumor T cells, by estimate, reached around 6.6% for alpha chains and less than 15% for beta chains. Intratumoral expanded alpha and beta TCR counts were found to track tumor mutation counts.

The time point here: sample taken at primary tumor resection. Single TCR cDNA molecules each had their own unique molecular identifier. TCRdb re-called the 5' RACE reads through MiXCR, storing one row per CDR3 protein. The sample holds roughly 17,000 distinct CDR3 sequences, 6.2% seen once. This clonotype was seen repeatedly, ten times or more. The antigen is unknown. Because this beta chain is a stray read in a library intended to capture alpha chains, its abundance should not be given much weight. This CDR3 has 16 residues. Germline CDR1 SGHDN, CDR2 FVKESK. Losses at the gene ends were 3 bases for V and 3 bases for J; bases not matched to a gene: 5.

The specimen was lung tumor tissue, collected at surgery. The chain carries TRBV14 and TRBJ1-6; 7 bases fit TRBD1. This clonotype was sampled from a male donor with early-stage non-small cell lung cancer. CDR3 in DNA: TGTGCCAGCAGCCACGGACAGGTGATCTATAATTCACCCCTCCACTTT. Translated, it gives CASSHGQVIYNSPLHF.